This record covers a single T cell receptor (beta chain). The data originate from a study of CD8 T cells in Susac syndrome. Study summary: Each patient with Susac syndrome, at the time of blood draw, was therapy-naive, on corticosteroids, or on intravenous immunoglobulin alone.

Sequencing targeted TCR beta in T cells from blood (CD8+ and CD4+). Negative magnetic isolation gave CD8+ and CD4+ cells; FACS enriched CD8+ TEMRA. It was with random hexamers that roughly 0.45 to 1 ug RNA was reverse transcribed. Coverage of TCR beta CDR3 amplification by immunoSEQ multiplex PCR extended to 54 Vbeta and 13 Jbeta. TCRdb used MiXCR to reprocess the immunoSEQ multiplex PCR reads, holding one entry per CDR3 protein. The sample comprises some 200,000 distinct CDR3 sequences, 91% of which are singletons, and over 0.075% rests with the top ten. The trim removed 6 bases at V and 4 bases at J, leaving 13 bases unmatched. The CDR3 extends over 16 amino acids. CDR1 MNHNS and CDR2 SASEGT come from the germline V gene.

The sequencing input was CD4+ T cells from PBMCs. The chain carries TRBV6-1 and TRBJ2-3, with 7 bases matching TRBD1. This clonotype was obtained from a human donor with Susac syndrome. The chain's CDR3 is CASSLHRGQKADTQYF. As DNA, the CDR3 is TGTGCCAGCAGCCTTCACCGGGGACAGAAAGCAGATACGCAGTATTTT.